What follows describes a single TCR beta chain. Its antigen is not identified. Healthy bone marrow donors made up the donors. Use of 60 Vbeta and 13 Jbeta primers characterized the PCR. This table comes from immunoSEQ multiplex PCR, and its TCRdb copy is limited to in-frame clones, with some not included. In the table there are about 160,000 clones, 70% to 80% of which are singletons. The V and J ends lost 5 bases and 5 bases, in that order; junction bases with no gene match: 8. The CDR3 has 15 amino acids. Germline loops: CDR1 SNHLY, CDR2 FYNNEI. This sample stems from a study of cytomegalovirus exposure and HLA in healthy donors. Study context: Early release data held 80 million to 100 million unique TCRs from HLA-typed donors.

The study's findings and limits: When analyzed later, a missense DCLRE1C variant was found to be linked to TCR beta V- and J-gene trimming. As was reported, the HLA-A and HLA-B alleles of most subjects were accurately predicted from TCR beta sequences.

Sequenced sample: PBMCs. The chain couples TRBV2 to TRBJ1-4; 7 positions agree with TRBD1. The receptor was isolated from a man between 18 and 35 years old in good health and CMV-seropositive. The CDR3 loop is CASSRSGTENEKLFF. Written as DNA, the CDR3 is TGTGCCAGCAGTCGATCCGGGACAGAAAATGAAAAACTGTTTTTT.